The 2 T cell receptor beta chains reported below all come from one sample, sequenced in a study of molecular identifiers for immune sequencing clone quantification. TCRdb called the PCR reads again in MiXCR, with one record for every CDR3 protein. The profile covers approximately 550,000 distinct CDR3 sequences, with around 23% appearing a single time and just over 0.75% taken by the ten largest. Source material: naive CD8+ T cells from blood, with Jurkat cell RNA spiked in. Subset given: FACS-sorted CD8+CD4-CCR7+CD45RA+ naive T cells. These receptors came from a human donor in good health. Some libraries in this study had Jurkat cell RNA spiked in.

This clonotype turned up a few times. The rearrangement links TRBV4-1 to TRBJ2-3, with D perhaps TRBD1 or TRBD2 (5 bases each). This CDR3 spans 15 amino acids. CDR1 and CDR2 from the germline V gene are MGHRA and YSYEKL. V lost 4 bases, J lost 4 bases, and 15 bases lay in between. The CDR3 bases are TGCGCCAGCAGCCTTGTGGCAGAGGGGTCAGATACGCAGTATTTT. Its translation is CASSLVAEGSDTQYF.

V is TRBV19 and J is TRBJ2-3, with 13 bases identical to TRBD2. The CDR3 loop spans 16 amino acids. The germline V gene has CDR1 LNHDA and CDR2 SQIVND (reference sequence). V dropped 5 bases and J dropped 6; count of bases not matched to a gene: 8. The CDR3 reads CASSYGLAGVGDTQYF. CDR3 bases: TGTGCCAGTAGTTACGGACTAGCGGGAGTTGGCGATACGCAGTATTTT.